The clone carrying this T cell receptor beta chain has just one count. Methods used by the authors: The assay estimated nucleated cells by amplifying reference gene primers. Method: immunoSEQ multiplex PCR; TCRdb's copy keeps in-frame clones and lacks some. That table supplies the V and J calls and clone size; D and trimming were determined from the DNA. The sample has about 180,000 clones; about 86% are singletons. This CDR3 has 16 amino acids. Losses at the gene ends were 4 bases for V and 7 bases for J; bases not matched to a gene: 12. The V gene's germline CDR1 is SGHRS and CDR2 YFSETQ. This sample stems from a study of blood T cell repertoires in COVID-19. Overall study: Acute and convalescent COVID-19 specimens originated in the United States, Italy and Spain. The analysed material was cDNA or gDNA that came from T cells, B-cell-depleted T cells, or PBMCs.

This clonotype was sampled from a woman aged 25-40 years with active or convalescent COVID-19. The sequenced material came from peripheral blood. The chain joins TRBV5-1 to TRBJ2-1; 9 positions match TRBD1. CDR3 amino acids: CASSLFAGTGNNEQFF. CDR3 DNA: TGCGCCAGCAGCCTATTTGCCGGGACAGGGAATAATGAGCAGTTCTTC.